This T cell receptor (beta chain) was obtained from a study of OX40 agonist ivuxolimab in advanced cancers. Study as a whole: Patients were dosed with the agonistic anti-OX40 (CD134) antibody ivuxolimab.

Method: immunoSEQ multiplex PCR; TCRdb's copy keeps in-frame clones and lacks some. The profile shows around 15,000 clones, approximately 86% of them singletons. Germline V gives CDR1 KGHSH, CDR2 LQKENI. V dropped 2 bases and J dropped 2 bases, with 26 bases sitting between them. The CDR3 is 20 amino acids. V gene TRBV18 combines with J gene TRBJ2-3, with D perhaps TRBD2 (7 bases). This clonotype was sampled from an adult with an advanced solid tumor such as melanoma, head and neck, liver or kidney cancer. Sequenced material: CD4+ or CD8+ T cells sorted from blood, taken in a trial of the OX40 agonist ivuxolimab. CDR3 DNA: TGTGCCAGCTCACCATTGGGGGGGGCCGGGAGATTGAGGATCACAGATACGCAGTATTTT. This codes for CASSPLGGAGRLRITDTQYF.